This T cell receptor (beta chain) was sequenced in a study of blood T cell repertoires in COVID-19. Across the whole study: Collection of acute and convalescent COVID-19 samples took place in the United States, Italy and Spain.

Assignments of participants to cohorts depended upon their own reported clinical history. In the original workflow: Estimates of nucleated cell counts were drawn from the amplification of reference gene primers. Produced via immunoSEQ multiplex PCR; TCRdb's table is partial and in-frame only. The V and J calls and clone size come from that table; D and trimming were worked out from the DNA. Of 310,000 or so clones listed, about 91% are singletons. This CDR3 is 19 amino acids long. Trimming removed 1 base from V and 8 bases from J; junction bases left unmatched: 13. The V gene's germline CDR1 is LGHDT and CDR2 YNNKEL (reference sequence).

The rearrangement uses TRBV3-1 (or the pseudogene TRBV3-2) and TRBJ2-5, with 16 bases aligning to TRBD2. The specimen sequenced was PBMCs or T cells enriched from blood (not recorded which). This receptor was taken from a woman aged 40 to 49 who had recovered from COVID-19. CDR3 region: CASSQVPRGTSGGAETQYF. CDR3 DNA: TGTGCCAGCAGCCAAGTACCCCGGGGGACTAGCGGGGGGGCGGAAACCCAGTACTTC.